Below, 20 T cell receptor beta chains from the same sample are listed, as sequenced in a study of T cells after yellow fever vaccination. Using its own MiXCR run on the 5' RACE reads, TCRdb lists one record per CDR3 protein. This table holds some 670,000 distinct CDR3 sequences, roughly an eighth found once. The specimen was PBMCs, collected on the day of the yellow fever booster vaccination. Source of these receptors: a man under 40 who received the YFV17D yellow fever vaccine.

Ten or more counts support this clonotype. The V call is TRBV20-1, the J call TRBJ2-7, with 8 bases fitting TRBD2. The CDR3 consists of 13 residues. The V segment lost 3 bases and the J segment 3 bases; nucleotides outside the gene matches: 4. CDR1 is DFQATT and CDR2 is SNEGSKA in the germline V gene (reference sequence). DNA of the CDR3: TGCAGTGCTAGCGAGCGGGAGTACTACGAGCAGTACTTC. Translation: CSASEREYYEQYF.

This chain connects TRBV6-1 to TRBJ2-7; D might be TRBD2 (6 bases). The CDR3 contains 14 residues. Germline loops: CDR1 MNHNS, CDR2 SASEGT. The ends were cut back, 10 bases at V and 5 bases at J, with 21 bases in the middle. This CDR3 is CAIQSAGSMNEQYF. Here the CDR3 DNA reads TGTGCCATCCAGAGCGCGGGGAGCATGAACGAGCAGTACTTC.

This clonotype was seen only a few times. The J gene is TRBJ2-7, the V gene TRBV6-1; possibly TRBD1 for D (6 bases). The V gene lost 6 bases and the J gene lost 3 bases, with 12 bases spanning the gap. The germline V gene encodes CDR1 MNHNS and CDR2 SASEGT. The CDR3 is 13 residues long. The CDR3 DNA reads as TGTGCCAGCAGACGTGGACAGATCTACGAGCAGTACTTC. Residues: CASRRGQIYEQYF.

The sample holds a few counts of this clonotype. The chain recombines TRBV20-1 with TRBJ2-3, with 8 bases matching TRBD2. CDR3 size: 16 residues. Germline V gives CDR1 DFQATT, CDR2 SNEGSKA (reference sequence). The J segment lost 3 bases and the V segment lost 7 bases, leaving 15 bases of the junction unmatched. The CDR3 is CSVHASGTRATDTQYF. CDR3 nucleotide sequence: TGCAGTGTTCACGCGTCGGGGACTAGGGCGACAGATACGCAGTATTTT.

The gene calls are TRBV7-9 and TRBJ1-2, with D perhaps matching TRBD1 (6 bases). V lost 3 bases and J lost 7, with 12 bases in between. The CDR3 length is 13 residues. Germline V gene lookup returns CDR1 SEHNR and CDR2 FQNEAQ (reference sequence). In nucleotides, the CDR3 is TGTGCCAGCAGCTTCCTGGGGGGGGCTGGCTACACCTTC. Its protein product is CASSFLGGAGYTF.

This clonotype was detected only a few times. The V gene is TRBV5-1, the J gene TRBJ2-7; maybe TRBD1 (6 bases). This CDR3 region has 14 residues. Trimming removed 0 bases from V and 5 bases from J, with 12 bases in between. The germline V gene encodes CDR1 SGHRS and CDR2 YFSETQ. The CDR3 region has the DNA TGCGCCAGCAGCTTGGACAGGGCGTTCGACGAGCAGTACTTC. Translated: CASSLDRAFDEQYF.

V and J are TRBV27 and TRBJ2-1; 11 bases are shared with TRBD2. CDR1 MNHEY and CDR2 SMNVEV come from the germline V gene (reference sequence). With V trimmed by 8 bases and J by 0 bases, 3 bases remained unmatched. The CDR3 is made up of 15 amino acids. CDR3 bases: TGTGCCAGCTTAGCGGGAGGGAGCTCCTACAATGAGCAGTTCTTC. It encodes CASLAGGSSYNEQFF.

At least ten counts were recorded for this clonotype. The chain carries TRBV6-1 and TRBJ2-1; D unresolved. V shed 8 bases and J shed 0 bases, with 14 bases lying between them. From germline, CDR1 is MNHNS and CDR2 SASEGT. The CDR3 is 15 residues long. CDR3 coding DNA: TGTGCCAGCCTCCCGACCGGGTCCTCCTACAATGAGCAGTTCTTC. Protein product: CASLPTGSSYNEQFF.

The chain joins TRBV20-1 to TRBJ2-7; maybe TRBD2 (5 bases). The CDR3 is 15 residues long. CDR1 and CDR2 from the germline V gene are DFQATT and SNEGSKA (reference sequence). Trimming removed 4 bases from V and 6 bases from J, with 22 bases in between. CDR3 in amino acids: CSAMRGSAGTPEQYF. Here the CDR3 DNA reads TGCAGTGCTATGCGAGGGAGCGCAGGAACACCCGAGCAGTACTTC.

The chain joins TRBV7-2 to TRBJ1-6, with a possible D match to TRBD1 (5 bases). This CDR3 region has 17 residues. V lost 6 bases, J lost 5 bases, and 20 bases lay in between. The germline V gene encodes CDR1 SGHTA and CDR2 FQGNSA. CDR3 sequence reads: CASSPTPWAGDNSPLHF. The CDR3 bases are TGTGCCAGCAGTCCGACCCCCTGGGCGGGGGATAATTCACCCCTCCACTTT. Looking up the rest from reference TRBV7-2 and TRBJ1-6 gives the full variable domain: GAGVSQSPSNKVTEKGKDVELRCDPISGHTALYWYRQSLGQGLEFLIYFQGNSAPDKSGLPSDRFSAERTGGSVSTLTIQRTQQEDSAVYLCASSPTPWAGDNSPLHFGNGTRLTVT.

The chain employs TRBV5-1 and TRBJ2-7; TRBD2 agrees at 13 bases. There are 19 residues in the CDR3. Germline trimming cut 7 bases from V and 3 bases from J; bases unmatched to any gene: 19. In germline, CDR1 is SGHRS, CDR2 YFSETQ. This chain's CDR3 is CASRPAGGLGTSGNYEQYF. CDR3 bases: TGCGCCAGCCGTCCCGCAGGGGGACTAGGGACTAGCGGGAACTACGAGCAGTACTTC.

The chain links TRBV20-1 to TRBJ1-6, with D uncertain. The germline V and J ends were trimmed by 5 bases and 10 bases, with 18 bases remaining between them. Germline values: CDR1 DFQATT, CDR2 SNEGSKA (reference sequence). This CDR3 contains 14 residues. The CDR3 here is CSAQRLGKDSPLHF. CDR3 nucleotide sequence: TGCAGTGCTCAGAGATTAGGGAAAGACTCACCCCTCCACTTT.

In its sample, this clonotype was seen many times. The J gene is TRBJ2-1, the V gene TRBV4-3; 9 nucleotides agree with TRBD2. This CDR3 region has 16 residues. Germline values: CDR1 LGHNA, CDR2 YSLEER. The V segment lost 2 bases and the J segment 5 bases; nucleotides outside the gene matches: 7. The CDR3 region has the DNA TGCGCCAGCAGCCAAAATCTTCTAGCGGGGAACAATGAGCAGTTCTTC. Its translation: CASSQNLLAGNNEQFF.

V gene TRBV7-2 combines with J gene TRBJ2-3; TRBD1 is a possible D gene (6 bases). The CDR3 extends over 15 amino acids. From germline, CDR1 is SGHTA and CDR2 FQGNSA. The V end was cut by 3 bases, the J end by 0 bases, with 10 bases between. CDR3 residues: CASSFSGQSTDTQYF. The CDR3 DNA is TGTGCCAGCAGCTTCTCCGGACAGAGCACAGATACGCAGTATTTT.

This clonotype has only a few counts. The V call is TRBV9, the J call TRBJ2-7, with D possibly being TRBD1 or TRBD2 (5 bases each). CDR1 is SGDLS, CDR2 YYNGEE, per germline. The CDR3 has 15 residues. The V gene lost 1 base and the J gene lost 3 bases, with 14 bases spanning the gap. The CDR3 is CASSVTSGRNYEQYF. The CDR3 DNA reads TGTGCCAGCAGCGTAACTTCGGGACGCAACTACGAGCAGTACTTC. Full variable domain (rest looked up from reference TRBV9 and TRBJ2-7): DSGVTQTPKHLITATGQRVTLRCSPRSGDLSVYWYQQSLDQGLQFLIQYYNGEERAKGNILERFSAQQFPDLHSELNLSSLELGDSALYFCASSVTSGRNYEQYFGPGTRLTVT.

The chain joins TRBV12-3 or TRBV12-4 to TRBJ2-1, with 11 bases lining up with TRBD2. The CDR3 is 20 amino acids. Trimming at V came to 3 bases and at J to 8 bases, leaving 21 bases not matched to a gene. The CDR3 DNA is TGTGCCAGCAGTTTGAGGGTGGTAGCGGGAGGGCCCGGTCTAGACCATGAGCAGTTCTTC. This codes for CASSLRVVAGGPGLDHEQFF.

This clonotype was counted between two and nine times. The chain recombines TRBV10-3 with TRBJ2-7; D is possibly TRBD1 or TRBD2 (6 bases each). Germline loops: CDR1 ENHRY, CDR2 SYGVKD. V was pared by 5 bases and J by 12 bases, with 14 bases between. The CDR3 loop spans 11 amino acids. CDR3 amino acids: CAISPGDTMYF. The CDR3 nucleotides read TGTGCCATCAGTCCGGGGGACACGATGTACTTC.

This chain links TRBV20-1 with TRBJ2-7; TRBD1 aligns across 10 bases. V lost 3 bases to trimming and J lost 6 bases; unmatched junction nucleotides: 5. Looked up from germline, CDR1 is DFQATT and CDR2 is SNEGSKA (reference sequence). The CDR3 length is 13 residues. The CDR3 DNA reads as TGCAGTGCTAGGTCTGGACAGGGGGGCGAGCAGTACTTC. It encodes CSARSGQGGEQYF.

The genes are TRBV7-2 and TRBJ1-5, with 7 nucleotides matching TRBD1. The V gene's germline CDR1 is SGHTA and CDR2 FQGNSA. The CDR3 totals 15 residues. J gave up 7 bases and V 1 base, and 7 bases lay outside the gene matches. The CDR3 sequence is CASSLGDRVGQPQHF. CDR3 nucleotides: TGTGCCAGCAGCTTAGGTGACAGGGTAGGACAGCCCCAGCATTTT.

The table lists this clonotype with a few counts. Written as DNA, the CDR3 is TGTGCCAGCAGTAACCCGGGACGGGGTTCACCCCTCCACTTT. This translates into CASSNPGRGSPLHF. V gene TRBV12-3 or TRBV12-4 combines with J gene TRBJ1-6, with a tentative D call TRBD1 (5 bases). The CDR3 sequence is 14 residues long. The V and J ends lost 5 bases and 9 bases respectively, with 14 bases between them.